This T cell receptor (beta chain) stems from a study of blood T cell repertoires in COVID-19. Study as a whole: PBMCs, B-cell-depleted T cells, or T cells provided the cDNA or gDNA that made up the material.

Source study methods: Amplification from reference gene primers served as the basis for estimated nucleated cell counts. Assay: immunoSEQ multiplex PCR; the TCRdb copy retains only in-frame clones and omits some. The DNA gave D and trimming, while V, J and clone size come from that table. The table shows about 210,000 clones, with roughly 82% occurring only once. Self-reported history from a screening survey and questionnaire set each donor's cohort. The V gene end was trimmed by 4 bases and the J gene end by 8 bases; junction bases not matched to a gene: 6. The CDR3 spans 13 residues. The germline V gene has CDR1 MNHEY and CDR2 SVGAGI.

Sequencing was done on a sample of PBMCs or T cells enriched from blood (not recorded which). The chain combines TRBV6-5 with TRBJ1-2; TRBD1 matches at 8 bases. The TCR was taken from a man in his forties with acute COVID-19. DNA of the CDR3: TGTGCCAGCAGTTTCGGACAGGGTGACGGCTACACCTTC. Translation gives CASSFGQGDGYTF.